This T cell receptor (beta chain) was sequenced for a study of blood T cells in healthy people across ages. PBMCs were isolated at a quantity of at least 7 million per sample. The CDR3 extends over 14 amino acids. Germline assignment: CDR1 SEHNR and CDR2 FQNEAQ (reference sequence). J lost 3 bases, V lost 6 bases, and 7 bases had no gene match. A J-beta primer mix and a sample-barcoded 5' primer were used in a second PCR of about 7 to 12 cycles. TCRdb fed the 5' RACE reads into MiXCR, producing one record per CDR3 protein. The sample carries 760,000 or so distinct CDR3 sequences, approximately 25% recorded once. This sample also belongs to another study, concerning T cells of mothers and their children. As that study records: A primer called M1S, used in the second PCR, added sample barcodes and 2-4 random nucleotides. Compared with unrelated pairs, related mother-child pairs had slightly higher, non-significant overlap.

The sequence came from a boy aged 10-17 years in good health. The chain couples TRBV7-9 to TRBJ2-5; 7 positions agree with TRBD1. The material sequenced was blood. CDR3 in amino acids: CASRSRTGKETQYF. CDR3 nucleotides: TGTGCCAGCAGGTCCAGGACAGGAAAAGAGACCCAGTACTTC.